The 5 T cell receptor beta chains presented below share a single source sample, sequenced in a study of metastatic and nonmetastatic thyroid tumors. Before thyroid surgery, none of the patients had received any treatment. MiXCR re-clonotyped the PCR reads for TCRdb. This repertoire shows 30,000 to 35,000 clones, about 15% found once; its top ten account for 6.9%. Sequencing used blood. The receptors stem from a female donor with papillary thyroid cancer or a benign thyroid nodule (not recorded which). Some clones in this sample may be carry-over from other donors' samples.

As concerns this clone: This likely comes from a read error, as the CDR3 has no conserved phenylalanine or tryptophan at its end. This rearrangement joins TRBV10-3 to TRBJ1-5, with D tentatively TRBD1 (6 bases). The CDR3 runs 14 residues. Trimming left V 10 bases short and J 4 bases short, with 17 bases between. Germline CDR1 ENHRY, CDR2 SYGVKD. In DNA, the CDR3 is TGTGCCACTCGCCCCGAGGGGGTGAATCAGCCCCAGCATTGT. Protein: CATRPEGVNQPQHC.

This clone was counted only a few times. The genes are TRBV2 and TRBJ1-3; D gene uncertain. The CDR3 is made up of 15 amino acids. V gave up 2 bases and J gave up 0 bases, with 8 bases separating them. Germline V gene lookup returns CDR1 SNHLY and CDR2 FYNNEI. DNA of the CDR3: TGTGCCAGCAGTGAACAGCCTCTCTCTGGAAACACCATATATTTT. Encoded protein: CASSEQPLSGNTIYF.

This chain connects TRBV20-1 to TRBJ2-7, with 8 bases matching TRBD1. The V gene end was trimmed by 4 bases and the J gene end by 5 bases; junction bases not matched to a gene: 16. The CDR3 contains 16 residues. CDR1 and CDR2 from the germline V gene are DFQATT and SNEGSKA (reference sequence). The CDR3 nucleotides are TGCAGTGCTACTCCCCTCCCGGGACAGGACCTTCACGAGCAGTACTTC. Translation gives CSATPLPGQDLHEQYF.

The chain combines TRBV5-1 with TRBJ2-2; unclear D gene. Looked up from germline, CDR1 is SGHRS and CDR2 is YFSETQ. Trimming stripped 0 bases from V and 0 bases from J, with 6 bases between. This CDR3 is built from 15 residues. DNA of the CDR3: TGCGCCAGCAGCTTGGGCGTTACGAACACCGGGGAGCTGTTTTTT. It translates to CASSLGVTNTGELFF.

This clone was picked up many times. V is TRBV20-1 and J is TRBJ2-5; D unresolved. The CDR3 length is 13 residues. The V gene lost 6 bases and the J gene lost 2 bases, with 13 bases spanning the gap. The germline V gene encodes CDR1 DFQATT and CDR2 SNEGSKA (reference sequence). As DNA, the CDR3 is TGCAGTGCGGGAACGAGACGGCAAGAGACCCAGTACTTC. Amino acids: CSAGTRRQETQYF.